This section outlines one T cell receptor beta chain sequence together with its context. This clonotype occurred many times. Its antigen remains unidentified. No base qualities exist here, and no much larger clone lies one base off it. CDR1 and CDR2 are read off the germline V gene as SNHLY and FYNNEI. The CDR3 measures 14 amino acids from cysteine to phenylalanine. Only CDR3 DNA is held: 42 bases, read in frame from base 1. At the junction V is shortened by 8 bases and J by 7 bases; bases outside the gene matches: 10. The sample is drawn from a study of glioma-infiltrating T cells (dated by TCRdb to 2016 to 2017). About the study as a whole: Glioma tissue, non-neoplastic brain tissue and matched peripheral blood mononuclear cells were used as sources from which TCR alpha- and beta-chain repertoires were sequenced. To measure divergence between tissue and blood T-cell populations, each tissue-infiltrating repertoire was compared with the peripheral blood repertoire of the same patient. Three low-grade glioma patients, several primary glioblastoma patients, and three non-glioma patients who contributed non-neoplastic brain tissue made up the paired cohort. Overall study results and their limits: In non-neoplastic patients, VJ-independent divergence between tissue and blood fell below expectation, whereas in all gliomas, and especially in low-grade gliomas, the divergence rose above expectation. Very few CDR3 sequences were found to be shared between tissue and blood, and this scarcity was attributed to high CDR3 diversity and limited sampling. Group comparisons rested on small numbers: three non-neoplastic, three low-grade glioma and under ten glioblastoma patients.

TCR alpha and beta CDR3 regions were amplified with the iRepertoire nested amplicon-rescue multiplex PCR (arm-PCR) platform from RNA. One-step reverse transcription and amplification used about 95-450 ng of tissue mRNA or PBMC total RNA as input. Following bead purification, Illumina adapters were added by a secondary multiplex PCR, and the libraries were gel-purified between 200 and 400 bp. Internal 6-nucleotide barcodes were carried by the libraries and were used for demultiplexing. Sequencing of the libraries was done on an Illumina MiSeq using 2x220 or 2x250 nucleotide paired-end reads. The original methods were these. Paired reads were merged using FLASH 1.2.11 and were aligned to the GRCh37 human genome using BWA-MEM, after which TRA and TRB reads were extracted. An IMGT-derived reference of cassette sequences and CDR3 motifs, with pseudogenes included, was used for V and J assignment. Reads were translated in three frames, and productive CDR3s were defined as those with a C...FGXG motif and no stop codons. A clonotype was defined as a unique combination of a V-J cassette pair and a CDR3 amino acid sequence. Hamming distance filtering was applied to reads, with thresholds set by the sequence error rate of each sample in mapped regions. TCRdb applied fastp at Q25 and MiXCR to the public reads, then kept only in-frame beta chains. Merged by CDR3 protein, the rows form single entries marked with the most common genes and DNA. Here the V and J calls rest on TCRdb's processing, not on the authors' analysis. The sample table holds about 110,000 distinct CDR3 sequences, of which less than 30% were seen once. The leading ten clones occupy about 30% of the sample.

This TCR derives from a human donor with low-grade glioma or glioblastoma, undergoing nonglioma brain surgery, or in good health (not recorded which). Recombination linked TRBV2 to TRBJ2-1; 8 middle bases align to TRBD2. The sequenced sample was glioma tissue, nonneoplastic brain tissue, or PBMCs (not recorded which). Here the CDR3 is given as CASGTAGGRNEQFF. The sequenced DNA is TGTGCCAGCGGAACCGCGGGGGGCCGGAATGAGCAGTTCTTC. Joined to the reference TRBV2 and TRBJ2-1 proteins, this CDR3 gives the full variable domain: EPEVTQTPSHQVTQMGQEVILRCVPISNHLYFYWYRQILGQKVEFLVSFYNNEISEKSEIFDDQFSVERPDGSNFTLKIRSTKLEDSAMYFCASGTAGGRNEQFFGPGTRLTVL.